This entry lists 17 T cell receptor beta chains sequenced from one sample in a study of blood T cell repertoires in COVID-19. Method: immunoSEQ multiplex PCR; TCRdb's copy keeps in-frame clones and lacks some. Of some 72,000 clones listed, around 80% are singletons. Sequenced input: peripheral blood. These receptors came from a man aged 45-65 years with COVID-19, enrolled during active disease.

This clone was recorded once. V is TRBV3-1 (or the pseudogene TRBV3-2) and J is TRBJ2-7, with 13 bases matching TRBD2. The CDR3 has 20 residues. V shed 6 bases, J shed 2 bases, and the junction held 19 bases outside the gene matches. Per germline, CDR1 LGHDT and CDR2 YNNKEL (reference sequence). CDR3: CASSRSAGTSGTRGTYEQYF. In nucleotides, the CDR3 is TGTGCCAGCAGTCGTAGCGCCGGGACTAGCGGGACCCGTGGGACCTACGAGCAGTACTTC.

The gene calls are TRBV30 and TRBJ2-3; 10 positions agree with TRBD1. This CDR3 has 13 amino acids. Germline trimming cut 2 bases from V and 10 bases from J; bases unmatched to any gene: 6. CDR1 GTSNPN and CDR2 SVGIG come from the germline V gene (reference sequence). CDR3 region: CAWSTTGGIAQYF. The CDR3, as DNA: TGTGCCTGGAGTACGACAGGGGGCATCGCGCAGTATTTT.

This chain links TRBV2 with TRBJ2-2; D remains ambiguous. This CDR3 comprises 13 residues. The germline CDR1 and CDR2 sequences are SNHLY and FYNNEI. The ends were cut back, 8 bases at V and 4 bases at J, with 11 bases in the middle. The CDR3 loop reads CASLEYGTGELFF. CDR3 coding DNA: TGTGCCAGCCTGGAGTATGGCACCGGGGAGCTGTTTTTT.

The chain combines TRBV7-2 with TRBJ1-1; D gene unclear. Germline CDR1 reads SGHTA; CDR2 reads FQGNSA. The CDR3 is made up of 15 amino acids. V shed 0 bases and J shed 4 bases, with 12 bases lying between them. This CDR3 is CASSLAGGWSTEAFF. CDR3 bases: TGTGCCAGCAGCTTAGCCGGTGGGTGGAGCACTGAAGCTTTCTTT. The full variable domain, in which reference TRBV7-2 and TRBJ1-1 provide the parts outside the CDR3, is GAGVSQSPSNKVTEKGKDVELRCDPISGHTALYWYRQSLGQGLEFLIYFQGNSAPDKSGLPSDRFSAERTGGSVSTLTIQRTQQEDSAVYLCASSLAGGWSTEAFFGQGTRLTVV.

The chain is built from TRBV7-9 and TRBJ2-1; D might be TRBD2 (7 bases). The germline V gene encodes CDR1 SEHNR and CDR2 FQNEAQ (reference sequence). Between the trimmed V and J ends, which lost 4 bases and 6 bases, there was a span of 19 bases. This CDR3 region has 16 residues. In DNA, the CDR3 is TGTGCCAGCAGCTCCCGGGGGCTAGCGGCGTTCAATGAGCAGTTCTTC. Translated, it gives CASSSRGLAAFNEQFF.

The chain has TRBV11-2 and TRBJ2-7; 13 bases are a match to TRBD2. Germline V gives CDR1 SGHAT, CDR2 FQNNGV. CDR3 length: 15 amino acids. V lost 5 bases and J lost 4; bases outside the gene matches: 5. In DNA, the CDR3 is TGTGCCAGCAGCCTCCCGGGACTAGCGGGGTACGAGCAGTACTTC. It translates to CASSLPGLAGYEQYF.

V is TRBV4-3 and J is TRBJ1-3; D is possibly TRBD1 (5 bases). V was pared by 0 bases and J by 5 bases, with 11 bases between. Germline CDR1 reads LGHNA; CDR2 reads YSLEER. The CDR3 covers 15 residues. CDR3 coding DNA: TGCGCCAGCAGCCAAGATTGGGGACTCCGAAACACCATATATTTT. This gives the protein CASSQDWGLRNTIYF.

V usage is TRBV28 and J usage is TRBJ2-2, with 7 bases lining up with TRBD1. Germline CDR1 MDHEN, CDR2 SYDVKM. With 3 bases clipped from V and 3 bases from J, the junction kept 4 bases outside the gene matches. CDR3 length: 15 residues. The CDR3 loop is CASSFFRGYTGELFF. The CDR3 bases are TGTGCCAGCAGTTTTTTCAGGGGGTACACCGGGGAGCTGTTTTTT.

This clone has just a few counts. This rearrangement joins TRBV19 to TRBJ1-3, with no clear D. There are 14 residues in the CDR3. The germline gives CDR1 LNHDA, CDR2 SQIVND (reference sequence). V shed 5 bases and J shed 1 base, with 9 bases lying between them. Here the CDR3 reads CASSHPGSGNTIYF. Written as DNA, the CDR3 is TGTGCCAGTAGTCACCCCGGTTCTGGAAACACCATATATTTT.

This clone appeared once. The J gene is TRBJ2-1, the V gene TRBV19; no reliable D call. V dropped 6 bases and J dropped 9 bases, with 12 bases sitting between them. This CDR3 region has 12 residues. CDR1 LNHDA and CDR2 SQIVND come from the germline V gene (reference sequence). The CDR3 is CASRQNSGEQFF. CDR3 coding DNA: TGTGCCAGTAGACAGAATTCAGGTGAGCAGTTCTTC.

The chain recombines TRBV5-6 with TRBJ2-7; 7 nucleotides line up with TRBD2. V shed 0 bases, J shed 3 bases, and the junction held 6 bases outside the gene matches. The CDR3 is made up of 15 amino acids. CDR1 is SGHDT, CDR2 YYEEEE, per germline. The CDR3 nucleotides are TGTGCCAGCAGCTTGGGGGCGGGAGAAGGCTACGAGCAGTACTTC. It codes for CASSLGAGEGYEQYF. Full variable domain (rest looked up from reference TRBV5-6 and TRBJ2-7): DAGVTQSPTHLIKTRGQQVTLRCSPKSGHDTVSWYQQALGQGPQFIFQYYEEEERQRGNFPDRFSGHQFPNYSSELNVNALLLGDSALYLCASSLGAGEGYEQYFGPGTRLTVT.

The chain uses TRBV7-9 and TRBJ2-1, with 7 bases that match TRBD1. The V segment lost 5 bases and the J segment 5 bases; nucleotides outside the gene matches: 6. Germline V lookup: CDR1 SEHNR, CDR2 FQNEAQ (reference sequence). This CDR3 is built from 14 residues. As DNA, the CDR3 is TGTGCCAGCAGCCCGGGACAGATAAACAATGAGCAGTTCTTC. Its translation: CASSPGQINNEQFF.

J is TRBJ2-5 and V is TRBV6-1; the match to TRBD2 covers 13 bases. CDR3 length equals 17 residues. Germline CDR1 is MNHNS and CDR2 is SASEGT. With 4 bases clipped from V and 5 bases from J, the junction kept 10 bases outside the gene matches. The CDR3 loop reads CASSVGLAGSFEETQYF. The DNA of the CDR3 is TGTGCCAGCAGTGTGGGACTAGCGGGATCATTTGAGGAGACCCAGTACTTC.

The chain employs TRBV6-5 and TRBJ2-3, with 10 bases lining up with TRBD1. In germline, CDR1 is MNHEY, CDR2 SVGAGI. V lost 5 bases to trimming and J lost 3 bases; unmatched junction nucleotides: 5. The CDR3 contains 15 residues. The CDR3 loop is CASSSGTGETDTQYF. In DNA, the CDR3 is TGTGCCAGCAGTAGCGGGACAGGGGAGACAGATACGCAGTATTTT.

Worth noting for this clone: This may be a read error, as it is one base from a much larger clone. The same CDR3 arises from other DNA sequences in this sample as well. The chain joins TRBV6-2 or TRBV6-3 to TRBJ1-1; D unresolved. V was pared by 3 bases and J by 1 base, with 6 bases between. Per germline, CDR1 MNHEY and CDR2 SVGEGT. The CDR3 is 13 residues long. The CDR3 DNA is TGTGCCAGCAGTTATGAGGAGAACACTGAAGCTTTCTTT. Residues: CASSYEENTEAFF.

This clone was observed many times. At the DNA level, this CDR3 is encoded by other sequences in the same sample as well. This chain connects TRBV13 to TRBJ2-7, with TRBD2 as a possible D gene (6 bases). V was cut by 0 bases and J by 6 bases, with 9 bases left in between. The germline V gene encodes CDR1 PRHDT and CDR2 FYEKMQ (reference sequence). The CDR3 length is 13 residues. The CDR3 DNA follows: TGTGCCAGCAGCTTAGGCGGGAGAGGCGAGCAGTACTTC. It yields the protein CASSLGGRGEQYF.

This CDR3 is CASSLLTESPQETQYF. For the CDR3, the DNA is TGCGCCAGCAGCTTGTTGACGGAGAGTCCTCAAGAGACCCAGTACTTC. This chain joins TRBV5-1 and TRBJ2-5, with unresolved D. CDR1 is SGHRS and CDR2 is YFSETQ in the germline V gene. The CDR3 has 16 residues. V dropped 1 base and J dropped 2 bases, with 15 bases sitting between them.